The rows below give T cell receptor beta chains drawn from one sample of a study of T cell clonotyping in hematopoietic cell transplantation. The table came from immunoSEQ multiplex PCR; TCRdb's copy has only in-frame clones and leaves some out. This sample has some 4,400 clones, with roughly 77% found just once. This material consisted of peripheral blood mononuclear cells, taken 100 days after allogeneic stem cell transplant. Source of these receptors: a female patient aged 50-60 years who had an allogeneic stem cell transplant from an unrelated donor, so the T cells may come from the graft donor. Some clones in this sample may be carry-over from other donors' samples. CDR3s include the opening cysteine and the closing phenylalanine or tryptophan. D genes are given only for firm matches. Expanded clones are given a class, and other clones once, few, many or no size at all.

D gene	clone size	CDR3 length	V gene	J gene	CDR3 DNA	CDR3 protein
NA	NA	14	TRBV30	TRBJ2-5	TGTGCCTGGAGTGACCCCCCGGCGGTAGAGACCCAGTACTTC	CAWSDPPAVETQYF
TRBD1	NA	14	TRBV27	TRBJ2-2	TGTGCCAGCGCCCGACAGGGGATCACCGGGGAGCTGTTTTTT	CASARQGITGELFF
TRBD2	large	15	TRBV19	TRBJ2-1	TGTGCCAGTACCATGACTAGCGGGGATTACAATGAGCAGTTCTTC	CASTMTSGDYNEQFF
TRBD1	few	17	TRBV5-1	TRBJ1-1	TGCGCCAGCAGCTTGGGTCTCGGGACAGGGCGTGGCACTGAAGCTTTCTTT	CASSLGLGTGRGTEAFF
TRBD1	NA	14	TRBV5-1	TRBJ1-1	TGCGCCAGCAGCCCGGGACAGCCGAACACTGAAGCTTTCTTT	CASSPGQPNTEAFF
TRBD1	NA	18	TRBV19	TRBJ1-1	TGTGCCAGTAGTATAGCAAGACAGGGGAGGACGGTGAACACTGAAGCTTTCTTT	CASSIARQGRTVNTEAFF
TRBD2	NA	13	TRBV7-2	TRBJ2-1	TGTGCCAGCAGCTTCCGGGGGGGCAATGAGCAGTTCTTC	CASSFRGGNEQFF
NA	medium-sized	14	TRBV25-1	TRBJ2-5	TGTGCCAGCAGTGAACGGGGTCACCAAGAGACCCAGTACTTC	CASSERGHQETQYF
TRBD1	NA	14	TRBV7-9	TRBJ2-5	TGTGCCAGCAGCATGGGACAGGGCAGGGAGACCCAGTACTTC	CASSMGQGRETQYF
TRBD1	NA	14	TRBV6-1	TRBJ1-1	TGTGCCAGCAGTGTATTAACAGGGGTATCTGAAGCTTTCTTT	CASSVLTGVSEAFF
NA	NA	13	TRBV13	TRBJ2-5	TGTGCCAGCAGCCGCCCATCGAAGGAGACCCAGTACTTC	CASSRPSKETQYF
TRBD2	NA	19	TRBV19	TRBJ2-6	TGTGCCAGTAGTTTGAGTAGCGGGGGGGCCATGAGCGGGGCCAACGTCCTGACTTTC	CASSLSSGGAMSGANVLTF
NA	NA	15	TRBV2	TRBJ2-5	TGTGCCAGCAGTGAAGAGGGGTCCTTCGTAGCGACCCAGTACTTC	CASSEEGSFVATQYF
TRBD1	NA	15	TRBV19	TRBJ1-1	TGTGCCAGTACCTCCGGGACAGATCCGAACACTGAAGCTTTCTTT	CASTSGTDPNTEAFF
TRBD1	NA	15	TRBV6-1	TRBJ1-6	TGTGCCAGCAGTGGAACAGGGGGCGTAGATTCACCCCTCCACTTT	CASSGTGGVDSPLHF
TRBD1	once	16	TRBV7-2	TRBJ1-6	TGTGCCAGCAGCTTAGGGGACAGGGGGCTTTCTTCACCCCTCCACTTT	CASSLGDRGLSSPLHF
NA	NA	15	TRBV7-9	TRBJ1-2	TGTGCCAGCAGCTTAGGCTGGGCCGGGAACTATGGCTACACCTTC	CASSLGWAGNYGYTF
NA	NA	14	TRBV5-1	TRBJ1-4	TGCGCCAGCAGCCCGGGGGACGTCAATGAAAAACTGTTTTTT	CASSPGDVNEKLFF
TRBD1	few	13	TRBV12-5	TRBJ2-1	TGTGCTAGTGGTATGGGACAGTACAATGAGCAGTTCTTC	CASGMGQYNEQFF
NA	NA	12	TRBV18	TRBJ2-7	TGTGCCAGCGCAGGGGTCGGGGGGGAGCAGTACTTC	CASAGVGGEQYF
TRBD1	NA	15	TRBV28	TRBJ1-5	TGTGCCAGCAGTTTCAAGGGGGACAGGGGAGAGCCCCAGCATTTT	CASSFKGDRGEPQHF
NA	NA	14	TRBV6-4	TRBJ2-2	TGTGCCAGCACTTCCCGCCCGGGAACCGGGGAGCTGTTTTTT	CASTSRPGTGELFF
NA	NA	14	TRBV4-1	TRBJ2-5	TGCGCCAGCAGCCAAGAGCGCAGGCAAGAGACCCAGTACTTC	CASSQERRQETQYF
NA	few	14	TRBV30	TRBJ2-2	TGTGCCTGGAGTGTATGGGGGAACACCGGGGAGCTGTTTTTT	CAWSVWGNTGELFF
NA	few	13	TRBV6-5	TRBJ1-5	TGTGCCAGCAGTGTACAGGGCGGCCAGCCCCAGCATTTT	CASSVQGGQPQHF
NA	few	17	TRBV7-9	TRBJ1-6	TGTGCCAGCAGCTTAATGAGAGGGGGGCGCGGGAATTCACCCCTCCACTTT	CASSLMRGGRGNSPLHF
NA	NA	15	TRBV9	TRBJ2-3	TGTGCCAGCAGCGAGGGGTGGGGTAGGACAGATACGCAGTATTTT	CASSEGWGRTDTQYF
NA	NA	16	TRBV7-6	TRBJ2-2	TGTGCCAGCAGCTTAGTCAGGACCTCGAACACCGGGGAGCTGTTTTTT	CASSLVRTSNTGELFF
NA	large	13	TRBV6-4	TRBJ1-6	TGTGCCAGCAGTGACTCTCTAGGCTCACCCCTCCACTTT	CASSDSLGSPLHF
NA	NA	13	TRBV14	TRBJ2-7	TGTGCCAGCAGCCAAGATCGCCGCCAGGGGCAGTACTTC	CASSQDRRQGQYF
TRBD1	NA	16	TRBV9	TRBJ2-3	TGTGCCAGCAGCGTAGAGGGGGCCCGGAACACAGATACGCAGTATTTT	CASSVEGARNTDTQYF
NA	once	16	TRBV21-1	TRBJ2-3	TGTGCCAGCAGCTCCCTAGACAGGGTTGGCACAGATACGCAGTATTTT	CASSSLDRVGTDTQYF
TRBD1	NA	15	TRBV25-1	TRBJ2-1	TGTGCCAGCAGTGTCTCCGGGACAGGTCAAGGTGAGCAGTTCTTC	CASSVSGTGQGEQFF
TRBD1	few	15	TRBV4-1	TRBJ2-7	TGCGCCAGCAGGGACGCTAGCAGGGGGCGTAGGGAGCAGTACTTC	CASRDASRGRREQYF
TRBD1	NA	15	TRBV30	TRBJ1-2	TGTGCCTCCTACGGACCGGGACAGGCTCTCTATGGCTACACCTTC	CASYGPGQALYGYTF
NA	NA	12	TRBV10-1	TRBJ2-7	TGCGCCAGCAGTGGGCCAGGCTACGAGCAGTACTTC	CASSGPGYEQYF
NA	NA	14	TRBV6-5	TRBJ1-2	TGTGCCAGCAGCCCCCATACAGACGGCTATGGCTACACCTTC	CASSPHTDGYGYTF
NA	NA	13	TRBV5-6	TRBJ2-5	TGTGCCAGCAGCTTAGGCGGCCAAGAGACCCAGTACTTC	CASSLGGQETQYF
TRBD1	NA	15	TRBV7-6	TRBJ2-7	TGTGCCAGCAGCTCCCGGACAGGCTCCCGCTACGAGCAGTACTTC	CASSSRTGSRYEQYF
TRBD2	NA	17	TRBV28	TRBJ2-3	TGTGCCAGCAGCGAGGAGGGGCGGGGGGCCGACACAGATACGCAGTATTTT	CASSEEGRGADTDTQYF
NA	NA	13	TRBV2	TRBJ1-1	TGTGCCAGCAGTGGCGGACCAAACACTGAAGCTTTCTTT	CASSGGPNTEAFF
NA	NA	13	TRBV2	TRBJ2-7	TGTGCCGGAACGATTACGGACAGCTACGAGCAGTACTTC	CAGTITDSYEQYF
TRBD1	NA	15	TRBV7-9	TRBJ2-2	TGTGCCAGCAGCTTAACAGGGGGTTTCACCGGGGAGCTGTTTTTT	CASSLTGGFTGELFF
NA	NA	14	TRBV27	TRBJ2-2	TGTGCCAGCAGTTTGGGGGACACCACCGGGGAGCTGTTTTTT	CASSLGDTTGELFF
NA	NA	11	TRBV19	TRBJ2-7	TGTGCCACAAGACGGAACTACGAGCAGTACTTC	CATRRNYEQYF
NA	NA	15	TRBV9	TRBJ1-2	TGTGCCAGCAGCGCATGGACGAGCAGTAACTATGGCTACACCTTC	CASSAWTSSNYGYTF
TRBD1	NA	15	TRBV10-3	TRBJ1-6	TGTGCCATCAGCGCAAGGGACAGCAAAGATTCACCCCTCCACTTT	CAISARDSKDSPLHF
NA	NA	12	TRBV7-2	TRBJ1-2	TGTGCCAGCAGCCTAATAAACTATGGCTACACCTTC	CASSLINYGYTF
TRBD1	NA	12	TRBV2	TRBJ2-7	TGTGCCAGCTTGGGACAGGGTTACGAGCAGTACTTC	CASLGQGYEQYF
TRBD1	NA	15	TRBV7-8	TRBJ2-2	TGTGCCAGCAGCTCGAGGACAGGGCTCGCCGGGGAGCTGTTTTTT	CASSSRTGLAGELFF
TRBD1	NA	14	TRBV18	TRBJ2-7	TGTGCCAGCTCACCAGGGACAGGGGACTACGAGCAGTACTTC	CASSPGTGDYEQYF
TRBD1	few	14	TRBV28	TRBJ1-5	TGTGCCAGCAGCCTAGACAGGGGAAATCAGCCCCAGCATTTT	CASSLDRGNQPQHF
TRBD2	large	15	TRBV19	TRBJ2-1	TGTGCCAGTAGTATCAGTAGCGGGGGCCCAAATGAGCAGTTCTTC	CASSISSGGPNEQFF
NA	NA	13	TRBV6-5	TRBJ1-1	TGTGCCAGCAGTGGGAGGGTGAACACTGAAGCTTTCTTT	CASSGRVNTEAFF
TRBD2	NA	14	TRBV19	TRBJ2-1	TGTGCCAGTAGTACTGCCTCTAGCGGCTTTGAGCAGTTCTTC	CASSTASSGFEQFF
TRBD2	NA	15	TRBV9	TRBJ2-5	TGTGCCAGCAGCGTAGAGGCGGGGGGGAGGGAGACCCAGTACTTC	CASSVEAGGRETQYF
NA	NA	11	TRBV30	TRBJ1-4	TGTGCCTGGAGTCCGAAAGAAAAACTGTTTTTT	CAWSPKEKLFF